This is a list of T cell receptor beta chains from one sample in a study of T-cell memory formation after mild COVID-19. Using its own MiXCR run on the 5' RACE reads, TCRdb lists one record per CDR3 protein. The repertoire includes 310,000 or so distinct CDR3 sequences, less than 20% of them detected once, and 22% sits in the top ten. Material: PBMCs or a T cell subset sorted from them (not recorded which). These receptors were taken from a man between 18 and 35 years old who had mild COVID-19 (a few samples of this study predate the infection). Cell type and time point are not known. Both conserved end residues are part of each CDR3. The order of the fields is CDR3 length, D gene, clone size, V gene, J gene, CDR3 protein, CDR3 DNA. A D gene is named only where the DNA matches it firmly. For some rows the clone size is stated as once, few or many, or as a class when expanded; others skip it.

>12|-|few|TRBV9|TRBJ1-1
CASSGTGPEAFF
TGTGCCAGCAGCGGAACAGGGCCTGAAGCTTTCTTT
>13|-|-|TRBV24-1|TRBJ2-3
CATTRDSTDTQYF
TGTGCCACCACCCGGGACAGCACAGATACGCAGTATTTT
>15|-|few|TRBV6-5|TRBJ1-2
CASSYSGDLGYGYTF
TGTGCCAGCAGTTACTCGGGGGATTTGGGGTATGGCTACACCTTC
>16|TRBD2|-|TRBV4-3|TRBJ2-2
CASSQDPGGVTGELFF
TGCGCCAGCAGCCAAGATCCGGGGGGTGTAACCGGGGAGCTGTTTTTT
>14|TRBD2|many|TRBV2|TRBJ2-5
CASSGNGGEETQYF
TGTGCCAGCAGTGGGAACGGGGGGGAAGAGACCCAGTACTTC
>15|-|-|TRBV20-1|TRBJ2-3
CSARDPRGGPDTQYF
TGCAGTGCTAGAGATCCCCGAGGGGGGCCAGATACGCAGTATTTT
>15|-|-|TRBV5-1|TRBJ2-6
CASSTAPSGANVLTF
TGCGCCAGCAGCACGGCACCCTCTGGGGCCAACGTCCTGACTTTC
>12|-|many|TRBV2|TRBJ2-5
CASRRGQETQYF
TGTGCCAGCCGCCGGGGACAAGAGACCCAGTACTTC
>15|-|few|TRBV9|TRBJ2-3
CASSGGAESTDTQYF
TGTGCCAGCAGCGGAGGAGCGGAAAGCACAGATACGCAGTATTTT
>16|TRBD2|many|TRBV12-3/TRBV12-4|TRBJ2-3
CASRPRWAGDTDTQYF
TGTGCCAGCAGACCCCGTTGGGCGGGAGACACAGATACGCAGTATTTT
>16|TRBD2|few|TRBV10-3|TRBJ2-1
CAISNLAGASYNEQFF
TGTGCCATCAGTAACCTAGCGGGGGCATCCTACAATGAGCAGTTCTTC
>15|TRBD1|few|TRBV2|TRBJ2-7
CASTYDRGSSYEQYF
TGTGCCAGCACCTACGACAGGGGGAGCTCCTACGAGCAGTACTTC
>13|-|-|TRBV3-1|TRBJ1-5
CASSQGGSQPQHF
TGTGCCAGCAGCCAAGGGGGGAGTCAGCCCCAGCATTTT
>17|-|-|TRBV6-4|TRBJ1-1
CASSSPIRGDMNTEAFF
TGTGCCAGCAGTTCCCCCATCCGGGGAGATATGAACACTGAAGCTTTCTTT
>13|TRBD1|few|TRBV24-1|TRBJ1-5
CATSDLTGGEQHF
TGTGCCACCAGTGATTTGACAGGGGGCGAACAGCATTTT
>16|-|few|TRBV6-5|TRBJ1-1
CASRPTQGGVNTEAFF
TGTGCCAGCAGGCCTACACAGGGAGGGGTGAACACTGAAGCTTTCTTT
>13|-|-|TRBV7-2|TRBJ1-5
CASSSKGDQPQHF
TGTGCCAGCAGCTCAAAGGGAGATCAGCCCCAGCATTTT
>16|-|-|TRBV6-5|TRBJ2-2
CASTRRGGAGTGELFF
TGTGCCAGCACCCGGAGGGGGGGGGCCGGCACCGGGGAGCTGTTTTTT
>14|-|few|TRBV12-3/TRBV12-4|TRBJ1-1
CASSFSGSNTEDFF
TGTGCCAGCAGTTTTTCGGGTTCGAACACTGAAGATTTCTTT
>13|-|-|TRBV7-2|TRBJ2-5
CASSLNWATPQYF
TGTGCCAGCAGCTTAAATTGGGCCACCCCACAGTACTTC
>15|-|-|TRBV6-2/TRBV6-3|TRBJ2-5
CASSYSGNGGETQYF
TGTGCCAGCAGTTACTCGGGCAACGGAGGGGAGACCCAGTACTTC
>14|-|few|TRBV29-1|TRBJ2-3
CSVEDFRGTDTQYF
TGCAGCGTTGAAGATTTCCGGGGCACAGATACGCAGTATTTT
>12|-|-|TRBV7-9|TRBJ1-1
CASSPRQDEAFF
TGTGCCAGCAGCCCGCGACAGGATGAAGCTTTCTTT
>13|-|once|TRBV5-1|TRBJ2-5
CASSSLLRETQYF
TGCGCCAGCAGCTCCCTTCTCCGAGAGACCCAGTACTTC
>15|-|-|TRBV7-9|TRBJ2-3
CASSRKPGSTDTQYF
TGTGCCAGCAGCCGTAAACCGGGAAGCACAGATACGCAGTATTTT
>16|-|-|TRBV5-1|TRBJ1-3
CASSFVGRDSGNTIYF
TGCGCCAGCAGCTTTGTTGGCCGAGACTCTGGAAACACCATATATTTT